What follows are 16 T cell receptor beta chains derived from one specimen sequenced in a study of T cell clonality in common variable immunodeficiency. TCRdb keeps only in-frame clones here, not all; method: immunoSEQ multiplex PCR. Singletons are absent from the sample, which has 45,000 to 70,000 clones. Sequencing was carried out using peripheral blood mononuclear cells. These receptors all come from a person aged 18 to 75 in good health.

This clone was recorded at least ten times. The missing CDR3 end, 3 residues past where the read stops, is filled in from the germline J gene. The chain couples TRBV5-1 to TRBJ2-7; 7 nucleotides agree with TRBD1. The CDR3 loop spans 14 amino acids. Trimming at V came to 3 bases and at J to 5 bases, leaving 8 bases not matched to a gene. The germline CDR1 and CDR2 sequences are SGHRS and YFSETQ. The CDR3: CASSWQGGFDEQYF. CDR3 DNA, as far as it was read: TGCGCCAGCAGCTGGCAAGGGGGCTTCGACGAG.

The sample holds many counts of this clone. The read falls 3 residues short of the CDR3 end, and the missing part is taken from the germline J gene. J is TRBJ1-5 and V is TRBV30, with 7 bases lining up with TRBD1. This CDR3 has 16 residues. Germline V gene data show CDR1 as GTSNPN and CDR2 as SVGIG (reference sequence). With 0 bases clipped from V and 2 bases from J, the junction kept 7 bases outside the gene matches. The CDR3 spells CAWSVGGGEGNQPQHF. The DNA read from the CDR3 is TGTGCCTGGAGTGTGGGAGGGGGCGAGGGCAATCAGCCC.

The table lists this clone with many counts. The read terminates 3 residues before the CDR3 end, so the remaining end is supplied by the germline J gene. This chain uses TRBV5-4 with TRBJ2-1, with D perhaps TRBD2 (6 bases). CDR1 is SGHNT and CDR2 is YYREEE in the germline V gene (reference sequence). The germline V and J ends were trimmed by 1 base and 5 bases, with 10 bases remaining between them. The CDR3 loop spans 14 amino acids. The CDR3: CASSLKERDNEQFF. Incomplete CDR3 DNA: TGTGCCAGCAGCTTGAAGGAGCGGGACAATGAG.

This clone was seen ten or more times. The CDR3 end lies 3 residues beyond the end of the read and is filled in from the germline J gene. This chain links TRBV2 with TRBJ1-1; unclear D gene. The CDR3 spans 13 residues. V lost 4 bases to trimming and J lost 1 base, with 7 bases between them. Germline values: CDR1 SNHLY, CDR2 FYNNEI. The DNA read from the CDR3 is TGTGCCAGCAGTGGACTTAAGAACACTGAA. It is translated as CASSGLKNTE. The whole CDR3 protein reads CASSGLKNTEAFF.

At least ten counts were recorded for this clone. The CDR3 end falls 3 residues outside the read, so it is completed with the germline J gene. The chain is built from TRBV5-6 and TRBJ1-5; the D gene is possibly TRBD1 (5 bases). This CDR3 has 15 amino acids. Germline-derived CDR1 and CDR2 are SGHDT and YYEEEE. Deletions cut 0 bases from V and 6 bases from J, with 13 bases between. The DNA read from the CDR3 is TGTGCCAGCAGCTTGGGGGTTGCGGGGGGTCAGCCC. Translating gives CASSLGVAGGQP. The entire CDR3 is CASSLGVAGGQPQHF.

Ten or more counts support this clone. CDR3 in amino acids: CASSPGGASTDTQYF. CDR3 DNA, as far as it was read: TGTGCCAGCAGCCCCGGGGGGGCAAGCACAGATACG. The V call is TRBV7-3, the J call TRBJ2-3, with TRBD2 matching 8 bases. The read finishes 3 residues shy of the CDR3 end, and the germline J gene is used to complete it. The CDR3 length is 15 residues. Germline CDR1 is SGHTA and CDR2 is FQGTGA. V lost 5 bases to trimming and J lost 0 bases; unmatched junction nucleotides: 4. Variable domain in full (rest from reference TRBV7-3 and TRBJ2-3): GAGVSQTPSNKVTEKGKYVELRCDPISGHTALYWYRQSLGQGPEFLIYFQGTGAADDSGLPNDRFFAVRPEGSVSTLKIQRTERGDSAVYLCASSPGGASTDTQYFGPGTRLTVL.

This clone was detected many times. The CDR3 spells CAWKGLGGATEAFF. The sequenced part of the CDR3 DNA is TGTGCCTGGAAGGGATTGGGAGGGGCGACTGAA. The chain joins TRBV30 to TRBJ1-1, with D tentatively TRBD1 (5 bases). From the germline J gene comes the end of the CDR3, since the read stops 3 residues before it. Germline V lookup: CDR1 GTSNPN, CDR2 SVGIG (reference sequence). The CDR3 is 14 residues long. Trimming pared 4 bases from V and 5 bases from J, leaving 17 bases between.

Of note for this clone: The DNA ends 3 residues before the CDR3 does, and the rest of the CDR3 is filled in from the germline J gene. The chain recombines TRBV7-9 with TRBJ1-5, with D uncertain. The CDR3 has 14 residues. V dropped 2 bases and J dropped 6 bases, with 11 bases sitting between them. In germline, CDR1 is SEHNR, CDR2 FQNEAQ (reference sequence). Partial CDR3 DNA: TGTGCCAGCAGCTTAAGCACCGGTGCTCAGCCC. It encodes CASSLSTGAQP. The entire CDR3 protein reads CASSLSTGAQPQHF.

This clone came up many times. The read comes to an end 3 residues before the CDR3 does, leaving the germline J gene to fill in the end. J is TRBJ2-1 and V is TRBV20-1, with 11 bases that match TRBD2. CDR1 is DFQATT and CDR2 is SNEGSKA in the germline V gene (reference sequence). V was clipped by 4 bases and J by 8 bases; unmatched bases: 10. This CDR3 has 15 amino acids. This CDR3 reads CSAKPRLAGGDEQFF. The CDR3 bases that were read are TGCAGTGCTAAACCTCGGCTAGCGGGAGGCGATGAG.

This clone was detected ten times or more. Coverage ceases 3 residues before the CDR3 finishes, and the germline J gene fills in the end. The chain joins TRBV30 to TRBJ2-7, with TRBD1 matching 11 bases. V was clipped by 7 bases and J by 3 bases; unmatched bases: 5. Germline-derived CDR1 and CDR2 are GTSNPN and SVGIG (reference sequence). This CDR3 is built from 13 residues. Incomplete CDR3 DNA: TGTGCCTACTCGGGGACAGGGGGCTACGAG. It encodes CAYSGTGGYE. From start to end, the CDR3 is CAYSGTGGYEQYF.

This clone was counted many times. The read gets to within 3 residues of the CDR3 end, and the germline J gene fills in the rest. The V call is TRBV20-1, the J call TRBJ2-4; D may be TRBD1 (5 bases). V lost 6 bases, J lost 8 bases, and 23 bases lay in between. The CDR3 has 15 amino acids. The germline gives CDR1 DFQATT, CDR2 SNEGSKA (reference sequence). The CDR3 protein is CSAYTIILARDIQYF. The CDR3 DNA, read in part, is TGCAGTGCCTACACAATTATATTAGCCAGGGACATT.

This clone was seen at least ten times. The CDR3 end is not reached by the read, which stops 3 residues before it; the germline J gene fills it in. The chain links TRBV20-1 to TRBJ2-1; no definite D call. V was clipped by 1 base and J by 9 bases, with 10 bases between them. Germline V lookup: CDR1 DFQATT, CDR2 SNEGSKA (reference sequence). This CDR3 spans 12 amino acids. Incomplete CDR3 DNA: TGCAGTGCTAGAGGGCTTACCCTTGAG. Protein sequence: CSARGLTLE. The whole CDR3 sequence reads CSARGLTLEQFF.

This clone was counted many times. The CDR3 end falls 3 residues outside the read, so it is completed with the germline J gene. This chain links TRBV12-3 or TRBV12-4 with TRBJ1-1, with 9 bases aligning to TRBD1. Losses at the gene ends were 5 bases for V and 0 bases for J; bases not matched to a gene: 1. The CDR3 runs 14 residues. The sequenced part of the CDR3 DNA is TGTGCCAGCAGTAGGACAGGGGTGAACACTGAA. Translating gives CASSRTGVNTE. The entire CDR3 protein reads CASSRTGVNTEAFF.

This clone was seen ten or more times. The CDR3 spells CASSLVVRSDTQYF. The covered CDR3 bases are TGTGCCAGCAGCTTAGTTGTCAGATCAGATACG. The chain is built from TRBV7-2 and TRBJ2-3; D remains unclear. The read terminates 3 residues ahead of where the CDR3 ends, so the germline J gene completes it. Between the trimmed V and J ends, which lost 1 base and 4 bases, there was a span of 9 bases. The germline CDR1 and CDR2 sequences are SGHTA and FQGNSA. The CDR3 runs 14 residues.

This clone appeared many times. The read is 3 residues too short to cover the CDR3 end, so that end is filled in from the germline J gene. V usage is TRBV4-1 and J usage is TRBJ1-4; D may be TRBD1 (5 bases). Per the germline V gene, CDR1 is MGHRA and CDR2 is YSYEKL. CDR3 length equals 16 residues. The V end was cut by 4 bases, the J end by 8 bases, with 20 bases between. CDR3 sequence reads: CASSRQMGRVGEKLFF. The part of the CDR3 DNA that was read is TGCGCCAGCAGCCGCCAAATGGGCAGGGTGGGAGAAAAA.

This clone was observed many times. The read is 3 residues too short to cover the CDR3 end, so that end is filled in from the germline J gene. This rearrangement joins TRBV6-4 to TRBJ1-2; 7 nucleotides match TRBD1. This CDR3 spans 15 amino acids. Unmatched junction bases numbered 11, after V lost 6 bases and J lost 4 bases. Per germline, CDR1 MRHNA and CDR2 SNTAGT. Here the CDR3 reads CASSWNRGDFYGYTF. The part of the CDR3 DNA that was read is TGTGCCAGCAGCTGGAACAGGGGCGACTTCTATGGC.